These 17 T cell receptor beta chains were all obtained from the same sample, sequenced in a study of cytomegalovirus exposure and HLA in healthy donors. Researchers ran the PCR with 60 Vbeta and 13 Jbeta primers. Clones were sequenced by immunoSEQ multiplex PCR, and TCRdb holds only the in-frame ones, with some missing. This sample contains under 90,000 clones. The sample was PBMCs. The origin of the receptors is a man between 45 and 60 years old in good health and CMV-seropositive.

The rearrangement uses TRBV11-2 and TRBJ1-1, with D tentatively TRBD1 (5 bases). With 5 bases removed from V and 1 base from J, the gap between germline ends came to 11 bases. Germline V gives CDR1 SGHAT, CDR2 FQNNGV. The CDR3 is made up of 14 amino acids. CDR3 coding DNA: TGTGCCAGCAGCCCTCTCGGGGGGAACACTGAAGCTTTCTTT. Translation gives CASSPLGGNTEAFF. The full variable domain, completed using reference TRBV11-2 and TRBJ1-1, is EAGVAQSPRYKIIEKRQSVAFWCNPISGHATLYWYQQILGQGPKLLIQFQNNGVVDDSQLPKDRFSAERLKGVDSTLKIQPAKLEDSAVYLCASSPLGGNTEAFFGQGTRLTVV.

The V and J genes are TRBV30 and TRBJ1-1; 9 positions match TRBD1. Germline CDR1 is GTSNPN and CDR2 is SVGIG (reference sequence). This CDR3 contains 14 residues. V trimming: 4 bases; J trimming: 7 bases; junction bases outside the gene matches: 10. CDR3 sequence reads: CAWTWTGDASEAFF. The CDR3 coding sequence is TGTGCCTGGACCTGGACAGGGGATGCTAGTGAAGCTTTCTTT.

The J gene is TRBJ1-2, the V gene TRBV7-2, with a tentative D call TRBD1 (5 bases). The V and J ends lost 5 bases and 1 base respectively, with 14 bases between them. Germline-derived CDR1 and CDR2 are SGHTA and FQGNSA. There are 15 residues in the CDR3. The CDR3 DNA reads TGTGCCAGCAGCCTCAGACAGCTAAATAACTATGGCTACACCTTC. Its translation is CASSLRQLNNYGYTF.

V is TRBV5-6 and J is TRBJ2-1; unclear D gene. The CDR3 loop spans 14 amino acids. Trimming took off 6 bases at V and 0 bases at J, with 10 bases between the two ends. Per germline, CDR1 SGHDT and CDR2 YYEEEE. CDR3 protein: CASTLDHSYNEQFF. CDR3 nucleotide sequence: TGTGCCAGCACTCTAGATCACTCCTACAATGAGCAGTTCTTC.

This chain uses TRBV2 with TRBJ1-1; unclear D gene. The CDR3 contains 15 residues. V lost 11 bases and J lost 5, with 24 bases in between. Germline V lookup: CDR1 SNHLY, CDR2 FYNNEI. The DNA for the CDR3 is TGTGCCGGATCCCTTTTTGAGGGAATGGTGACTGAAGCTTTCTTT. Amino acids: CAGSLFEGMVTEAFF. The whole variable domain, filled in from reference TRBV2 and TRBJ1-1, reads EPEVTQTPSHQVTQMGQEVILRCVPISNHLYFYWYRQILGQKVEFLVSFYNNEISEKSEIFDDQFSVERPDGSNFTLKIRSTKLEDSAMYFCAGSLFEGMVTEAFFGQGTRLTVV.

The chain links TRBV25-1 to TRBJ1-2; 7 bases are a match to TRBD1. Unmatched junction bases numbered 7, after V lost 6 bases and J lost 3 bases. Germline CDR1 is MGHDK and CDR2 is SYGVNS. The CDR3 length is 14 residues. As DNA, the CDR3 is TGTGCCAGCAGCGCGACAGGGAGGTACTATGGCTACACCTTC. It is translated as CASSATGRYYGYTF.

The rearrangement uses TRBV5-1 and TRBJ2-5; possibly TRBD2 for D (6 bases). This CDR3 is 14 amino acids long. Germline V CDR1 and CDR2: SGHRS, YFSETQ. V was trimmed by 4 bases and J by 5 bases, leaving 15 bases between them. The CDR3 region is CASSPSGGRETQYF. The CDR3 DNA reads TGCGCCAGCAGCCCCTCCGGGGGTAGGGAGACCCAGTACTTC. The entire variable domain, with the rest obtained from reference TRBV5-1 and TRBJ2-5, is as follows: KAGVTQTPRYLIKTRGQQVTLSCSPISGHRSVSWYQQTPGQGLQFLFEYFSETQRNKGNFPGRFSGRQFSNSRSEMNVSTLELGDSALYLCASSPSGGRETQYFGPGTRLLVL.

The chain is built from TRBV7-8 and TRBJ2-1, with D tentatively TRBD2 (6 bases). Germline CDR1 SGHVS, CDR2 FQNEAQ. This CDR3 comprises 13 residues. Between the trimmed V and J ends, which lost 0 bases and 16 bases, there was a span of 16 bases. In DNA form, the CDR3 reads TGTGCCAGCAGCTTAGCGCGGGAAAGGGACGTCTTCTTC. Translated, it gives CASSLARERDVFF.

Here the CDR3 reads CASSPGRTPRGEKLFF. In nucleotides, the CDR3 is TGTGCCAGCTCACCCGGCCGGACCCCGAGGGGGGAAAAACTGTTTTTT. This chain joins TRBV18 and TRBJ1-4, with D tentatively TRBD1 (6 bases). The V end was cut by 3 bases, the J end by 8 bases, with 19 bases between. Per the germline V gene, CDR1 is KGHSH and CDR2 is LQKENI. The CDR3 sequence is 16 residues long.

The chain recombines TRBV12-5 with TRBJ2-1; 10 nucleotides align to TRBD1. The germline CDR1 and CDR2 sequences are LGHNT and FRNRAP. The CDR3 covers 16 residues. Trimming cost V 3 bases and J 7 bases; bases outside gene matches: 9. CDR3 DNA sequence: TGTGCTAGTGGTTTAGGGACAGGGGCATTGACTAATGAGCAGTTCTTC. Translating gives CASGLGTGALTNEQFF.

The rearrangement links TRBV29-1 to TRBJ2-4, with D tentatively TRBD1 (6 bases). V was shortened by 7 bases and J by 6 bases, with 16 bases between the two germline ends. Germline loops: CDR1 SQVTM, CDR2 ANQGSEA. The CDR3 is 13 residues long. CDR3 amino acids: CSASQGSGNIQYF. DNA of the CDR3: TGCAGCGCCTCACAGGGCAGTGGAAACATTCAGTACTTC.

The chain recombines TRBV6-1 with TRBJ2-5; 7 bases agree with TRBD1. The CDR3 runs 13 residues. The germline CDR1 and CDR2 sequences are MNHNS and SASEGT. J lost 3 bases, V lost 9 bases, and 7 bases had no gene match. CDR3 loop: CASEQGTEETQYF. CDR3 DNA: TGTGCCAGTGAACAGGGGACAGAAGAGACCCAGTACTTC.

The CDR3 sequence: CASRDRQARFF. The CDR3 bases are TGTGCCAGTAGGGATCGACAGGCGCGGTTCTTC. The chain uses TRBV19 and TRBJ2-1; weak D call: TRBD1 (6 bases). Germline-derived CDR1 and CDR2 are LNHDA and SQIVND (reference sequence). V was cut by 6 bases and J by 15 bases, with 15 bases left in between. The CDR3 runs 11 residues.

The rearrangement joins TRBV7-9 to TRBJ2-6; perhaps TRBD1 as D (5 bases). The V end lost 8 bases, the J end lost 2 bases, and 13 bases lay between the germline ends. The CDR3 sequence is 15 residues long. Germline assignment: CDR1 SEHNR and CDR2 FQNEAQ (reference sequence). The CDR3 spells CASSIRGTGANVLTF. The CDR3, as DNA: TGTGCCAGCTCGATTAGGGGTACTGGGGCCAACGTCCTGACTTTC.

The V gene is TRBV7-9, the J gene TRBJ2-1; D remains unclear. The germline V gene encodes CDR1 SEHNR and CDR2 FQNEAQ (reference sequence). Trimming took off 7 bases at V and 0 bases at J, with 16 bases between the two ends. The CDR3 consists of 16 residues. The CDR3 sequence: CASTLIAIRSYNEQFF. The CDR3 region has the DNA TGTGCCAGCACCCTAATCGCCATTCGCTCCTACAATGAGCAGTTCTTC.

The V gene is TRBV5-4, the J gene TRBJ2-1; 15 bases line up with TRBD2. Looked up from germline, CDR1 is SGHNT and CDR2 is YYREEE (reference sequence). This CDR3 spans 18 amino acids. Losses at the gene ends were 4 bases for V and 7 bases for J; bases not matched to a gene: 12. CDR3 coding DNA: TGTGCCAGCAGCACCCCTGTGGGGACTAGCGGGGGGAGGAATGAGCAGTTCTTC. Amino acids: CASSTPVGTSGGRNEQFF.

CDR3 sequence reads: CASSSGQLPSYEQYF. CDR3 in DNA: TGTGCCAGCTCATCCGGACAATTACCTTCCTACGAGCAGTACTTC. The chain is built from TRBV18 and TRBJ2-7; tentatively, D is TRBD1 (5 bases). Per germline, CDR1 KGHSH and CDR2 LQKENI. The V end lost 5 bases, the J end lost 1 base, and 15 bases lay between the germline ends. The CDR3 extends over 15 amino acids.